There are a few counts of the clone carrying this T cell receptor (beta chain). TCRdb reanalysed the RACE reads using MiXCR and keeps one entry per CDR3 protein. The sample shows tens of thousands of distinct CDR3 sequences, about 11% of them seen only once. The data are from a study of human T cells and chemical hapten exposure. The time point here: patch test 3, about 24 weeks after DPC sensitization. Noted treatment: therapeutic diphenylcyclopropenone sensitization with weekly scalp DPC. CDR3 size: 13 residues. Germline trimming cut 5 bases from V and 7 bases from J; bases unmatched to any gene: 5.

This TCR derives from a young woman with alopecia areata. Some clones in this sample may be carry-over from other donors' samples. Sequenced material: whole blood, taken in connection with sensitization to the hapten diphenylcyclopropenone (DPC). The chain employs TRBV12-3 or TRBV12-4 and TRBJ1-1; 9 bases align to TRBD1. The CDR3 sequence: CASSQQGAFEAFF. Here the CDR3 DNA reads TGTGCCAGCAGTCAACAGGGGGCCTTTGAAGCTTTCTTT.